This T cell receptor beta chain stems from a study of blood T cells in healthy people across ages. A few counts support this clonotype. The antigen is unknown. Together with a sample-barcoded 5' primer, a J-beta primer mix was included in a second PCR lasting about 6 to 11 cycles. Each cDNA molecule carried a tag from a template-switch adaptor that contained 12 random nucleotides. Each sample provided no less than 2.5 million CDR3-containing paired-end reads. Each CDR3 protein is one row after TCRdb ran MiXCR on the 5' RACE reads. This table has approximately 1,000,000 distinct CDR3 sequences, around two fifths appearing once. Trimming shortened V by 1 base and J by 2 bases, and 10 bases separated the two germline ends. Germline values: CDR1 LGHNA, CDR2 YSLEER. CDR3 length: 15 amino acids. Study conclusions and caveats: Among T cells, TCR beta diversity per million cells dropped roughly linearly as age rose. Long-lived donors had more naive CD4+ cells and higher diversity than aged donors.

The source material was blood. The sequence came from a man younger than 35 in good health. The chain combines TRBV4-3 with TRBJ2-3; no reliable D call. CDR3 protein: CASSQGRRVTDTQYF. CDR3 in DNA: TGCGCCAGCAGCCAAGGGCGTCGAGTCACAGATACGCAGTATTTT.